Sequencing of this TCR beta chain was carried out in a study of regulatory T cells in long-lasting Graves disease. At the level of the study: The definition of persistent Graves' disease was over 5 years of antithyroid drugs with positive TSH receptor antibodies.

TCR beta libraries were built with iRepertoire HTBI primers and Arm-PCR of CDR3 regions. One entry per CDR3 protein results from TCRdb running MiXCR on the multiplex PCR reads. The table records 400,000 to 500,000 distinct CDR3 sequences, less than 25% of them present only once. Germline trimming cut 9 bases from V and 5 bases from J; bases unmatched to any gene: 16. CDR1 LNHDA and CDR2 SQIVND come from the germline V gene (reference sequence). The CDR3 covers 16 residues. Stated time point: persistent/refractory GD, antithyroid drugs over 5 years with positive TRAb. The TCR library used RNA extracted from PBMCs. Criteria from the American Thyroid Association guidelines were applied to diagnose Graves' disease. One endocrinology department in Xi'an, China, was where patients came from.

The sequences come from peripheral blood mononuclear cells (PBMCs), collected when the disease was refractory, from a patient treated with antithyroid drugs. The gene calls are TRBV19 and TRBJ1-5; 7 bases are shared with TRBD1. This clonotype was obtained from a female donor with Graves disease. In DNA, the CDR3 is TGTGCCAGCGAAATTCCGGGACAGATGCCTCATCAGCCCCAGCATTTT. Amino acids: CASEIPGQMPHQPQHF.